One sample yielded the 20 T cell receptor beta chains listed below, sequenced in a study of Tregs in tolerant kidney transplant recipients. Generated by immunoSEQ multiplex PCR, the TCRdb table keeps only in-frame clones and is missing some. The table has about 94,000 clones, roughly 93% seen once. Sequenced material: CD4+ T cells from blood, taken before the transplant. The receptors here all came from a human donor who received a combined kidney and bone marrow transplant.

The chain carries TRBV5-1 and TRBJ2-1, with TRBD2 matching 7 bases. V lost 4 bases to trimming and J lost 7 bases; unmatched junction nucleotides: 14. The CDR3 runs 16 residues. Germline-derived CDR1 and CDR2 are SGHRS and YFSETQ. This chain's CDR3 is CASSRNAPGGTNEQFF. CDR3 coding DNA: TGCGCCAGCAGCCGTAATGCCCCGGGGGGTACGAATGAGCAGTTCTTC.

Only one count was recorded for this clone. This CDR3 is CASSVSASTDTQYF. In DNA, the CDR3 is TGTGCCAGTAGTGTTAGCGCAAGCACAGATACGCAGTATTTT. This rearrangement joins TRBV19 to TRBJ2-3; tentative D call: TRBD2 (5 bases). CDR1 is LNHDA and CDR2 is SQIVND in the germline V gene (reference sequence). The CDR3 contains 14 residues. With 5 bases removed from V and 0 bases from J, the gap between germline ends came to 9 bases.

This clone was seen a single time. This chain links TRBV7-3 with TRBJ1-1; D might be TRBD1 (6 bases). The CDR3 length is 14 residues. V lost 3 bases and J 5 bases, leaving 13 bases between the germline ends. The germline gives CDR1 SGHTA, CDR2 FQGTGA. The CDR3, as DNA: TGTGCCAGCAGCTTTGGTCAGGGGAATACTGAAGCTTTCTTT. This translates into CASSFGQGNTEAFF.

The CDR3 DNA reads TGTGCTAGTGGTCGCGGGACTAGCGTTGAAGAGACCCAGTACTTC. This gives the protein CASGRGTSVEETQYF. V and J are TRBV12-5 and TRBJ2-5; TRBD2 matches at 10 bases. The CDR3 sequence is 15 residues long. Per the germline V gene, CDR1 is LGHNT and CDR2 is FRNRAP. Germline trimming cut 5 bases from V and 3 bases from J; bases unmatched to any gene: 6.

This sequence joins TRBV30 and TRBJ2-1, with 9 bases identical to TRBD2. Germline V gives CDR1 GTSNPN, CDR2 SVGIG (reference sequence). This CDR3 contains 17 residues. J gave up 0 bases and V 2 bases, and 8 bases lay outside the gene matches. CDR3 sequence: CAWSPTRLAASYNEQFF. For the CDR3, the DNA is TGTGCCTGGAGTCCTACCCGACTAGCGGCCTCCTACAATGAGCAGTTCTTC.

Notes on this clone: The sample holds other DNA sequences that translate to the same CDR3. The rearrangement uses TRBV30 and TRBJ1-6, with 7 bases that match TRBD1. The CDR3 is 15 residues long. Trimming removed 2 bases from V and 4 bases from J; junction bases left unmatched: 5. Germline V gene lookup returns CDR1 GTSNPN and CDR2 SVGIG (reference sequence). CDR3 residues: CAWSPWTGYNSPLHF. The CDR3 region has the DNA TGTGCCTGGAGTCCGTGGACAGGTTATAATTCACCCCTCCACTTT.

This clone has a single count. The V and J genes are TRBV9 and TRBJ2-5; 8 positions match TRBD2. V lost 5 bases to trimming and J lost 5 bases; unmatched junction nucleotides: 8. This CDR3 comprises 14 residues. CDR1 and CDR2 from the germline V gene are SGDLS and YYNGEE. The CDR3 spells CASRFGRLAETQYF. The CDR3 DNA reads as TGTGCCAGCAGATTCGGAAGACTAGCGGAGACCCAGTACTTC.

The chain has TRBV14 and TRBJ2-5; 9 positions match TRBD2. The germline CDR1 and CDR2 sequences are SGHDN and FVKESK. Trimming removed 5 bases from V and 13 bases from J; junction bases left unmatched: 11. This CDR3 is built from 13 residues. This chain's CDR3 is CASSEQAGGPRYF. CDR3 DNA sequence: TGTGCCAGCAGCGAACAGGCGGGGGGGCCTAGGTACTTC.

This chain joins TRBV28 and TRBJ2-7, with a tentative D call TRBD1 (5 bases). Trimming took 2 bases from V and 5 from J, leaving 13 bases between them. CDR1 and CDR2 (germline): MDHEN, SYDVKM. The CDR3 runs 14 residues. This chain's CDR3 is CASSLGQGLDEQYF. CDR3 sequence (DNA): TGTGCCAGCAGTTTAGGTCAGGGTTTGGACGAGCAGTACTTC.

The CDR3 spells CASSPERTGVNQPQHF. CDR3 DNA sequence: TGTGCCAGCAGCCCCGAAAGGACAGGGGTAAATCAGCCCCAGCATTTT. The rearrangement links TRBV7-8 to TRBJ1-5; 9 nucleotides agree with TRBD1. Germline assignment: CDR1 SGHVS and CDR2 FQNEAQ. After removal of 5 bases from V and 4 bases from J, the junction contained 9 bases not matched to a gene. CDR3 length: 16 amino acids.

The genes are TRBV30 and TRBJ2-5; TRBD2 agrees at 7 bases. Germline V gene data show CDR1 as GTSNPN and CDR2 as SVGIG (reference sequence). The CDR3 contains 15 residues. Losses at the gene ends were 2 bases for V and 0 bases for J; bases not matched to a gene: 6. The CDR3 protein is CAWSISSGDQETQYF. For the CDR3, the DNA is TGTGCCTGGAGTATCTCTAGCGGAGACCAAGAGACCCAGTACTTC.

The chain links TRBV5-6 to TRBJ2-3; TRBD1 matches 7 bases. The V gene's germline CDR1 is SGHDT and CDR2 YYEEEE. V lost 4 bases, J lost 0 bases, and 8 bases stayed unmatched. CDR3 length: 16 amino acids. The CDR3 protein is CASSHGQAVSTDTQYF. DNA for the CDR3: TGTGCCAGCAGCCACGGACAGGCGGTAAGCACAGATACGCAGTATTTT.

The gene calls are TRBV5-1 and TRBJ2-5, with 7 positions matching TRBD1. The CDR3 spans 13 residues. From germline, CDR1 is SGHRS and CDR2 YFSETQ. Trimming removed 3 bases from V and 5 bases from J; junction bases left unmatched: 4. This chain's CDR3 is CASSSQGSETQYF. Here the CDR3 DNA reads TGCGCCAGCAGCTCACAGGGGTCGGAGACCCAGTACTTC. Based on the CDR3 plus reference TRBV5-1 and TRBJ2-5, the full variable domain is KAGVTQTPRYLIKTRGQQVTLSCSPISGHRSVSWYQQTPGQGLQFLFEYFSETQRNKGNFPGRFSGRQFSNSRSEMNVSTLELGDSALYLCASSSQGSETQYFGPGTRLLVL.

The chain links TRBV11-3 to TRBJ2-1; D is unresolved. This CDR3 is built from 13 residues. Germline CDR1 and CDR2: SGHNT and YENEEA. V was pared by 3 bases and J by 6 bases, with 9 bases between. This CDR3 is CASSLSRANEQFF. The CDR3 DNA is TGTGCCAGCAGCTTGAGCCGTGCCAATGAGCAGTTCTTC.

V and J are TRBV7-3 and TRBJ2-2; 8 bases map to TRBD2. Losses at the gene ends were 10 bases for V and 6 bases for J; bases not matched to a gene: 13. The CDR3 contains 15 residues. The germline V gene encodes CDR1 SGHTA and CDR2 FQGTGA. The CDR3 nucleotides are TGTGCCACCATGGTACGGGGGGGTTGTTCCGGGGAGCTGTTTTTT. The encoded protein is CATMVRGGCSGELFF. The whole variable domain, remainder taken from reference TRBV7-3 and TRBJ2-2, is GAGVSQTPSNKVTEKGKYVELRCDPISGHTALYWYRQSLGQGPEFLIYFQGTGAADDSGLPNDRFFAVRPEGSVSTLKIQRTERGDSAVYLCATMVRGGCSGELFFGEGSRLTVL.

The chain employs TRBV7-7 and TRBJ2-7; 11 bases match TRBD1. The V and J ends lost 3 bases and 1 base, in that order; junction bases with no gene match: 8. The CDR3 contains 17 residues. Germline assignment: CDR1 SSHAT and CDR2 FNYEAQ (reference sequence). CDR3 region: CASSFPGGTGGSYEQYF. CDR3 DNA sequence: TGTGCCAGCAGCTTCCCTGGGGGGACAGGGGGATCCTACGAGCAGTACTTC.

The chain uses TRBV4-3 and TRBJ1-3; TRBD1 matches at 7 bases. The V gene's germline CDR1 is LGHNA and CDR2 YSLEER. CDR3 length: 15 residues. The trim removed 0 bases at V and 3 bases at J, leaving 2 bases unmatched. CDR3 in DNA: TGCGCCAGCAGCCAAGATCCAGGGGGTGGAAACACCATATATTTT. Protein sequence: CASSQDPGGGNTIYF.

The chain employs TRBV28 and TRBJ2-1; the D gene is possibly TRBD1 (5 bases). Germline CDR1 MDHEN, CDR2 SYDVKM. The V end was cut by 5 bases, the J end by 5 bases, with 10 bases between. The CDR3 has 13 residues. This CDR3 reads CASSDSPDNEQFF. The CDR3 region has the DNA TGTGCCAGCAGTGACAGCCCGGACAATGAGCAGTTCTTC.

The chain combines TRBV9 with TRBJ1-4, with TRBD1 matching 7 bases. The CDR3 contains 14 residues. Trimming cost V 0 bases and J 7 bases; bases outside gene matches: 3. Per germline, CDR1 SGDLS and CDR2 YYNGEE. The CDR3 nucleotides read TGTGCCAGCAGCGTAGACAGGGGTGGTGAAAAACTGTTTTTT. Protein: CASSVDRGGEKLFF.

The chain carries TRBV2 and TRBJ2-2; 9 nucleotides line up with TRBD1. This CDR3 is built from 14 residues. The V gene's germline CDR1 is SNHLY and CDR2 FYNNEI. J lost 5 bases, V lost 8 bases, and 6 bases had no gene match. This CDR3 reads CASRDRVVTGELFF. In nucleotides, the CDR3 is TGTGCCAGCCGGGACAGGGTTGTAACCGGGGAGCTGTTTTTT.